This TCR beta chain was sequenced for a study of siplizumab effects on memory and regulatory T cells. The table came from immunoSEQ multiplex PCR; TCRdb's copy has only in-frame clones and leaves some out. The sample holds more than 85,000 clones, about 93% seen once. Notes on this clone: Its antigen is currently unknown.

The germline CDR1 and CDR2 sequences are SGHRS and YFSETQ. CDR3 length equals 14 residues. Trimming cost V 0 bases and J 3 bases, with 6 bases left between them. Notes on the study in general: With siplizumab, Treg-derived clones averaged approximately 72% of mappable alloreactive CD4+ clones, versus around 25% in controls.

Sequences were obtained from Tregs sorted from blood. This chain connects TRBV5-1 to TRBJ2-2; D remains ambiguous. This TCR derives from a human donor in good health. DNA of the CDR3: TGCGCCAGCAGCTTGGACGGTTACACCGGGGAGCTGTTTTTT. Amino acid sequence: CASSLDGYTGELFF. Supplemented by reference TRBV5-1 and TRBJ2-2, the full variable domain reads KAGVTQTPRYLIKTRGQQVTLSCSPISGHRSVSWYQQTPGQGLQFLFEYFSETQRNKGNFPGRFSGRQFSNSRSEMNVSTLELGDSALYLCASSLDGYTGELFFGEGSRLTVL.